The T cell receptor beta chain described here comes from a study of T cells in localized non-small cell lung cancer. Comments on this clone: What it binds is not known.

Study observations and caveats: In the blood, greater T cell density corresponded to longer overall survival.

Germline V gene sequence: CDR1 MNHEY, CDR2 SVGAGI. CDR3 size: 13 residues. V lost 4 bases and J lost 6; bases outside the gene matches: 3. This table comes from immunoSEQ multiplex PCR, and its TCRdb copy is limited to in-frame clones, with some not included. In the table there are about 18,000 clones, about 89% of which are singletons. Material: peripheral blood, obtained before any cancer treatment. This chain joins TRBV6-5 and TRBJ2-7, with 10 positions matching TRBD2. The sequence derives from an older male donor with stage II squamous cell lung carcinoma. The CDR3 DNA reads TGTGCCAGCAGTTGGGCTAGCGGGGGCGAGCAGTACTTC. This sequence encodes CASSWASGGEQYF.